This paragraph covers one TCR beta chain sequence. Its antigen is undetermined. CDR3 length: 15 amino acids. V lost 5 bases, J lost 1 base, and 5 bases stayed unmatched. Germline V lookup: CDR1 MDHEN, CDR2 SYDVKM. These data come from a study of cytomegalovirus exposure and HLA in healthy donors. The study, taken as a whole, reports: Owing to their indistinguishability, certain V segments, notably TRBV6-2 and TRBV6-3, were excluded. TCR beta chain V- and J-gene trimming was linked, in a later analysis, to a missense variant in DCLRE1C. The only immune exposure information that was available was CMV serostatus. Another analysis was done later, and it associated more than 15,000 TCR beta sequences with HLA alleles at 0.05 false discovery rate.

Primers: 60 Vbeta forward and 13 Jbeta reverse. The assay was immunoSEQ multiplex PCR, and TCRdb's table has in-frame clones only and misses some. Here the sample spans 100,000 or so clones, roughly 73% being singletons. Sample: PBMCs. This clonotype was sampled from a woman in her thirties or forties in good health and CMV-seropositive. This sequence joins TRBV28 and TRBJ1-2, with 9 positions matching TRBD1. CDR3: CASSPRDRVNYGYTF. CDR3 coding DNA: TGTGCCAGCAGTCCCCGGGACAGGGTTAACTATGGCTACACCTTC.